Sequencing of this T cell receptor (beta chain) was carried out in a study of OX40 agonist ivuxolimab in advanced cancers. Study overall: Past anti-PD-1, anti-PD-L1 or anti-CTLA-4 therapy was accepted, and 40% had received some. General study findings and limits: Clonal expansion among partial responders at 0.1-3.0 mg/kg ranked near the lowest. Relative to CD4+, CD8+ T cells held more expanded clones on average.

In regard to this clone: Its antigen is not known.

Deletions cut 1 base from V and 0 bases from J, with 10 bases between. The CDR3 loop spans 16 amino acids. CDR1 is WSHSY, CDR2 SAAADI, per germline. Patients who had autoimmune disease history or got systemic immunosuppression were left out. TCRdb keeps only in-frame clones here, not all; method: immunoSEQ multiplex PCR. This table holds fewer than 30,000 clones, 65% to 90% found once. Sequencing used CD4+ or CD8+ T cells sorted from blood, obtained in a trial of the OX40 agonist ivuxolimab. The clonotype originates from an adult with an advanced solid tumor such as melanoma, head and neck, liver or kidney cancer. The chain joins TRBV10-2 to TRBJ1-3, with unresolved D. This chain's CDR3 is CASSELPTSSGNTIYF. In DNA, the CDR3 is TGCGCCAGCAGTGAGTTACCCACATCCTCTGGAAACACCATATATTTT.